The 14 T cell receptor beta chains listed next were all sequenced from one sample in a study of blood T cell repertoires in COVID-19. Sequenced by immunoSEQ multiplex PCR; TCRdb stores in-frame clones only, minus some. This sample has around 250,000 clones, with roughly 90% found just once. The sample consisted of peripheral blood. The receptors were sampled from a man in his sixties with acute or convalescent COVID-19.

The chain uses TRBV12-5 and TRBJ1-1, with a tentative D call TRBD1 (5 bases). Trimming took 0 bases from V and 4 from J, leaving 15 bases between them. Germline V lookup: CDR1 LGHNT, CDR2 FRNRAP. The CDR3 spans 16 residues. The CDR3 DNA reads TGTGCTAGTGGTTTGGTAGGGCTTAGCGGGGGCACTGAAGCTTTCTTT. Protein sequence: CASGLVGLSGGTEAFF. The complete variable domain, with remaining parts taken from reference TRBV12-5 and TRBJ1-1, reads DARVTQTPRHKVTEMGQEVTMRCQPILGHNTVFWYRQTMMQGLELLAYFRNRAPLDDSGMPKDRFSAEMPDATLATLKIQPSEPRDSAVYFCASGLVGLSGGTEAFFGQGTRLTVV.

This clone was observed once. This sequence joins TRBV19 and TRBJ1-2; D not certain. V lost 5 bases to trimming and J lost 0 bases, with 16 bases between them. CDR1 and CDR2 from the germline V gene are LNHDA and SQIVND (reference sequence). The CDR3 spans 16 residues. The CDR3 protein is CASSYSATGANYGYTF. In DNA, the CDR3 is TGTGCCAGTAGTTACAGCGCCACCGGGGCTAACTATGGCTACACCTTC.

V and J are TRBV5-1 and TRBJ2-7; 8 positions match TRBD1. The CDR3 extends over 15 amino acids. The junction had 11 bases not matched to a gene; V was cut back by 4 bases and J by 5 bases. Looked up from germline, CDR1 is SGHRS and CDR2 is YFSETQ. DNA for the CDR3: TGCGCCAGCAGCCCAAGGGAAGACAGGGGCAACGAGCAGTACTTC. This sequence encodes CASSPREDRGNEQYF. Using reference TRBV5-1 and TRBJ2-7 for the parts outside the CDR3, the full variable domain is KAGVTQTPRYLIKTRGQQVTLSCSPISGHRSVSWYQQTPGQGLQFLFEYFSETQRNKGNFPGRFSGRQFSNSRSEMNVSTLELGDSALYLCASSPREDRGNEQYFGPGTRLTVT.

The rearrangement links TRBV5-6 to TRBJ2-1; TRBD1 is a possible D gene (6 bases). The CDR3 contains 16 residues. Germline V gives CDR1 SGHDT, CDR2 YYEEEE. V was pared by 3 bases and J by 4 bases, with 17 bases between. The CDR3 spells CASSSTPGQAYNEQFF. The CDR3 bases are TGTGCCAGCAGCTCCACTCCGGGACAAGCGTACAATGAGCAGTTCTTC.

V gene TRBV29-1 combines with J gene TRBJ1-1; 7 bases fit TRBD1. The CDR3 extends over 14 amino acids. CDR1 and CDR2 (germline): SQVTM, ANQGSEA. Trimming at V came to 7 bases and at J to 5 bases, leaving 13 bases not matched to a gene. In DNA form, the CDR3 reads TGCAGCGCAGTCCCGGGACAGTGGGCGACTGAAGCTTTCTTT. It specifies CSAVPGQWATEAFF.

This clone has a handful of counts. The genes are TRBV28 and TRBJ2-7; no reliable D call. This CDR3 is 14 amino acids long. The V end lost 1 base, the J end lost 7 bases, and 14 bases lay between the germline ends. Germline lookup yields CDR1 MDHEN and CDR2 SYDVKM. CDR3 in amino acids: CASSLYTPVLEQYF. CDR3 nucleotide sequence: TGTGCCAGCAGTTTATACACCCCAGTATTGGAGCAGTACTTC.

The genes are TRBV18 and TRBJ2-1; possibly TRBD1 for D (6 bases). Trimming pared 1 base from V and 0 bases from J, leaving 16 bases between. The CDR3 length is 18 residues. CDR1 and CDR2 (germline): KGHSH, LQKENI. The chain's CDR3 is CASSPLQGNPSSYNEQFF. The CDR3 DNA sequence: TGTGCCAGCTCACCACTGCAGGGGAACCCGAGCTCCTACAATGAGCAGTTCTTC.

The chain has TRBV5-1 and TRBJ2-3; 7 nucleotides line up with TRBD1. The CDR3 loop spans 14 amino acids. J was trimmed by 3 bases and V by 4 bases; bases with no gene match: 5. Germline CDR1 reads SGHRS; CDR2 reads YFSETQ. The CDR3 protein is CASSRDSPTDTQYF. In DNA form, the CDR3 reads TGCGCCAGCAGCCGGGACAGCCCGACAGATACGCAGTATTTT.

The genes are TRBV28 and TRBJ2-5; 11 positions match TRBD2. The CDR3 runs to 16 residues. J was trimmed by 4 bases and V by 5 bases; bases with no gene match: 9. The germline CDR1 and CDR2 sequences are MDHEN and SYDVKM. The CDR3 sequence is CASSLLAGGRRETQYF. The CDR3 DNA is TGTGCCAGCAGTCTATTAGCGGGAGGGCGGCGAGAGACCCAGTACTTC.

V and J are TRBV29-1 and TRBJ2-7, with 9 nucleotides matching TRBD1. Germline V gene lookup returns CDR1 SQVTM and CDR2 ANQGSEA. Germline trimming cut 6 bases from V and 0 bases from J; bases unmatched to any gene: 9. The CDR3 extends over 15 amino acids. In DNA form, the CDR3 reads TGCAGCGTGGAAATTAGACAGGGGGGCTCCTACGAGCAGTACTTC. The encoded protein is CSVEIRQGGSYEQYF.

The gene calls are TRBV30 and TRBJ2-1; TRBD2 matches at 9 bases. CDR1 and CDR2 from the germline V gene are GTSNPN and SVGIG (reference sequence). The CDR3 has 16 residues. V gave up 2 bases and J gave up 6 bases; unmatched junction bases: 11. The CDR3 nucleotides read TGTGCCTGGAGTAATCCCGGGACTAGCTTTGGCAATGAGCAGTTCTTC. It translates to CAWSNPGTSFGNEQFF.

This chain links TRBV4-3 with TRBJ1-1, with 7 nucleotides matching TRBD1. CDR1 LGHNA and CDR2 YSLEER come from the germline V gene. CDR3 size: 15 residues. Trimming took 1 base from V and 3 from J; bases not matched to a gene: 5. CDR3 nucleotides: TGCGCCAGCAGCCAAGGACAGGGTGGCTACACTGAAGCTTTCTTT. Its protein is CASSQGQGGYTEAFF.

A few counts support this clone. This chain uses TRBV7-2 with TRBJ1-4; D may be TRBD1 (5 bases). Trimming pared 4 bases from V and 8 bases from J, leaving 20 bases between. The V gene's germline CDR1 is SGHTA and CDR2 FQGNSA. The CDR3 has 16 residues. The DNA of the CDR3 is TGTGCCAGCAGCTCAGGCAGAAGCGCAGGGCAAGAAAAACTGTTTTTT. It codes for CASSSGRSAGQEKLFF.

The rearrangement uses TRBV19 and TRBJ2-7; tentative D call: TRBD1 (6 bases). The germline gives CDR1 LNHDA, CDR2 SQIVND (reference sequence). CDR3 size: 14 residues. Trimming stripped 5 bases from V and 4 bases from J, with 15 bases between. CDR3 loop: CASSPGQFLYEQYF. DNA for the CDR3: TGTGCCAGTAGTCCCGGACAGTTCCTTTACGAGCAGTACTTC.